The present T cell receptor (beta chain) was sequenced within a study of blood T cell repertoires in COVID-19. As processed by the authors: For nucleated cells, counts were estimated from reference gene primer amplification. The assay was immunoSEQ multiplex PCR, and TCRdb's table has in-frame clones only and misses some. Clone size and the V and J calls come from that table; the DNA yielded D and trimming. The data contain 250,000 to 300,000 clones, 85% of them singletons. The CDR3 is 13 residues long. V was pared by 3 bases and J by 6 bases, with 4 bases of the junction left unmatched. CDR1 and CDR2 from the germline V gene are KGHSH and LQKENI.

The chain has TRBV18 and TRBJ2-7; TRBD2 aligns across 8 bases. The clonotype comes from a man in his fifties with active or convalescent COVID-19. The sample taken for sequencing was peripheral blood. Here the CDR3 DNA reads TGTGCCAGCTCACCTCGACTAGCGTCCGAGCAGTACTTC. It encodes CASSPRLASEQYF. The full variable domain, rest sourced from reference TRBV18 and TRBJ2-7, is NAGVMQNPRHLVRRRGQEARLRCSPMKGHSHVYWYRQLPEEGLKFMVYLQKENIIDESGMPKERFSAEFPKEGPSILRIQQVVRGDSAAYFCASSPRLASEQYFGPGTRLTVT.